This T cell receptor beta chain was sequenced during a study of blood T cell repertoires in COVID-19. Turning to the study itself: Samples came from the United States, Italy and Spain, spanning acute and convalescent COVID-19. Nucleic acid was either cDNA or gDNA, and it came from T cells, B-cell-depleted T cells, or PBMCs.

Authors' data handling: Reference gene primer amplification gave nucleated cell count estimates. The method was immunoSEQ multiplex PCR; TCRdb's version includes in-frame clones alone and lacks a portion of them. V and J calls plus clone size are reproduced from that table; the DNA served to infer D and trimming. The table has roughly 240,000 clones, around 83% seen once; the top ten hold 3.6%. The germline gives CDR1 SGHTA, CDR2 FQGNSA. Deletions cut 5 bases from V and 6 bases from J, with 13 bases between. CDR3 size: 13 residues. This clonotype originated in a man aged 18 to 35 with active or convalescent COVID-19. The chain recombines TRBV7-2 with TRBJ1-1; perhaps TRBD1 as D (6 bases). The material sequenced was peripheral blood. CDR3 residues: CASSKGTIPEAFF. CDR3 in DNA: TGTGCCAGCAGCAAAGGGACAATCCCTGAAGCTTTCTTT.